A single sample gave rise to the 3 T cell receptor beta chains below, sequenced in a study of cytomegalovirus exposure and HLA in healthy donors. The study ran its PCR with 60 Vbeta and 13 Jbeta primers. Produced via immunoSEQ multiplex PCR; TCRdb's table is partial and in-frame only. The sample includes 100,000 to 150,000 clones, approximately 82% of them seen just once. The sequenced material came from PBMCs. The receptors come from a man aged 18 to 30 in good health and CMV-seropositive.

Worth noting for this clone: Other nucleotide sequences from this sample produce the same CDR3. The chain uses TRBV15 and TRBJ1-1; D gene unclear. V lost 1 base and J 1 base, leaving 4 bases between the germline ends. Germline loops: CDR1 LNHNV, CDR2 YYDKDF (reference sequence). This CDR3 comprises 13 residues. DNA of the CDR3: TGTGCCACCAGCAGAGGCGCGAACACTGAAGCTTTCTTT. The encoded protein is CATSRGANTEAFF.

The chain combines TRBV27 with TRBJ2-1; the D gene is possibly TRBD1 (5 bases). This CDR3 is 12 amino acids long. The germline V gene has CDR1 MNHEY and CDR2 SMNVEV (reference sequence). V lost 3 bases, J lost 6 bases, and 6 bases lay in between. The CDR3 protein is CASSFQGNEQFF. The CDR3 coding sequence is TGTGCCAGCAGTTTTCAGGGCAATGAGCAGTTCTTC.

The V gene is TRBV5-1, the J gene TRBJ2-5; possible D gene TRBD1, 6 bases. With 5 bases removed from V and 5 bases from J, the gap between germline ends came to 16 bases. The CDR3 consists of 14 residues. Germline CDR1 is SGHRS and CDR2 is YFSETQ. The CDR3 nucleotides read TGCGCCAGCAGGTTTCGCCAGGGGCGGGAGACCCAGTACTTC. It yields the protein CASRFRQGRETQYF.